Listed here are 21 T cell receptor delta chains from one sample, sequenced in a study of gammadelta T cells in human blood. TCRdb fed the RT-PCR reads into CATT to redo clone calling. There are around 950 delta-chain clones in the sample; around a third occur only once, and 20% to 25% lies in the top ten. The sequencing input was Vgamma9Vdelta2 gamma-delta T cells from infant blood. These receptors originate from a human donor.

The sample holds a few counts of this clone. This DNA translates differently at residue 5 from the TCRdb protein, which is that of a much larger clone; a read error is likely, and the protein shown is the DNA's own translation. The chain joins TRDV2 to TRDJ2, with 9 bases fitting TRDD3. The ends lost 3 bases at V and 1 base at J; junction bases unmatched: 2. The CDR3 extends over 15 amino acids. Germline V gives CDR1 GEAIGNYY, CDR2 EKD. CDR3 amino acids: CACDGLGDLTAQLFF. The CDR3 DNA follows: TGTGCCTGTGACGGACTGGGGGATTTGACAGCACAACTCTTCTTT.

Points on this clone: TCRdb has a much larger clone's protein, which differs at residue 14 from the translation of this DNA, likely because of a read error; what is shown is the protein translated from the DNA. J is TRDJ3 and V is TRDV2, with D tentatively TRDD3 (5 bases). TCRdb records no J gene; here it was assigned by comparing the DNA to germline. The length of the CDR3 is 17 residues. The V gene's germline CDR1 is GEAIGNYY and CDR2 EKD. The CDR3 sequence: CACDSPSSSWDTRKMFF. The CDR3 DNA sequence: TGTGCCTGTGACTCTCCCTCGAGCTCCTGGGACACCCGAAAGATGTTTTTC.

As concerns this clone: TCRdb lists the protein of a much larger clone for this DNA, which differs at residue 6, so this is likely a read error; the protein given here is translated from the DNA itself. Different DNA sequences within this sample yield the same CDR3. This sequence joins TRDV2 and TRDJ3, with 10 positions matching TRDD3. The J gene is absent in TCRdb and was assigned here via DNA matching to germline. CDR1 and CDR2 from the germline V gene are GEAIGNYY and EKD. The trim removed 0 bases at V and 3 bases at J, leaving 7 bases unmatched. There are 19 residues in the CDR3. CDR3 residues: CACDTLLGDTSWDTRQMFF. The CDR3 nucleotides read TGTGCCTGTGACACCTTATTGGGGGATACAAGCTGGGACACCCGACAGATGTTTTTC.

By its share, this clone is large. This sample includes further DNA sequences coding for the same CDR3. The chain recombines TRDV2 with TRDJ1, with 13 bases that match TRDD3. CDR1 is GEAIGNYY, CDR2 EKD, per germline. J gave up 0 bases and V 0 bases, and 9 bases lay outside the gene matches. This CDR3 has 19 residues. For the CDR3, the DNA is TGTGCCTGTGACACCGTACTGGGGGATACGCCCCATTACACCGATAAACTCATCTTT. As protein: CACDTVLGDTPHYTDKLIF.

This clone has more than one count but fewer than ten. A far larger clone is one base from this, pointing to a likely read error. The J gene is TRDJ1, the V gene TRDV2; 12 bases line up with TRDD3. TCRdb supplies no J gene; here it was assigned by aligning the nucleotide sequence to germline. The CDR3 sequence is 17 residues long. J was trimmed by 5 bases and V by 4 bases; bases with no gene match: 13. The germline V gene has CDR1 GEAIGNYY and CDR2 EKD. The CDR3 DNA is TGTGCCTGTGATCCTATACCCGTACTGGGGGATACTGATAAACTCATCTTT. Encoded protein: CACDPIPVLGDTDKLIF.

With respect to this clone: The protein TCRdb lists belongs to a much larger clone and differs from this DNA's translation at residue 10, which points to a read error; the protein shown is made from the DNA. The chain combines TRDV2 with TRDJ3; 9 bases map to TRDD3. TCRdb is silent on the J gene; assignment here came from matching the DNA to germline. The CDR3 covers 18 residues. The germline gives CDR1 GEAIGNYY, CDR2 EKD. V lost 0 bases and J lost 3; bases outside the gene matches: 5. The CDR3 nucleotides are TGTGCCTGTGACACCTGGGGATACGGCGTCTGGGACACCCGACAGATGTTTTTC. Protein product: CACDTWGYGVWDTRQMFF.

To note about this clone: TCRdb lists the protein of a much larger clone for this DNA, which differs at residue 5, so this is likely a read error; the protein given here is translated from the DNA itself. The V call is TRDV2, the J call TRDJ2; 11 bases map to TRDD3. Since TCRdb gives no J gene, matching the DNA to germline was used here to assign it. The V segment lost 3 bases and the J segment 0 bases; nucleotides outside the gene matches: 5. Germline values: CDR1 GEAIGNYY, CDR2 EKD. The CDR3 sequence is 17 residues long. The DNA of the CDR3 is TGTGCCTGTGACGCATTACTGGGGGATACTTTGACAGCACAACTCTTCTTT. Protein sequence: CACDALLGDTLTAQLFF.

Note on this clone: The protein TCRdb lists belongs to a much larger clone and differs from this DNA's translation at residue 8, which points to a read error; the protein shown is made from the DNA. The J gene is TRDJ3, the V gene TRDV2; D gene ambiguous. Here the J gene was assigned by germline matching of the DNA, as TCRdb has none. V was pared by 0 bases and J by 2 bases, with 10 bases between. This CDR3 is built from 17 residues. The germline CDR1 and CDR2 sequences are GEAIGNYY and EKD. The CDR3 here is CACDTLLATWDTRQMFF. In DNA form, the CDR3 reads TGTGCCTGTGACACCTTGCTTGCCACCTGGGACACCCGACAGATGTTTTTC.

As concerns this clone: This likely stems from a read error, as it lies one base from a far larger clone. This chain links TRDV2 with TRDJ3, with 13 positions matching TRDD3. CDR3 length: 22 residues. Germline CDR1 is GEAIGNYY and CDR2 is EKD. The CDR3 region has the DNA TGTGCCTGTGACAAAATACTACTGGGGGATACGCGGAGCTCCTGGGACGCCCGACAGATGTTTTTC. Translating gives CACDKILLGDTRSSWDARQMFF.

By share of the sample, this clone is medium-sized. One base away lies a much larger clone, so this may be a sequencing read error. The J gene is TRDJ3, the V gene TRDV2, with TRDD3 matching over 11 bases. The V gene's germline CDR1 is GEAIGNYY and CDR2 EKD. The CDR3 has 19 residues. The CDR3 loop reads CACNTVLGDSSWDTRQMFF. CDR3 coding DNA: TGTGCCTGTAACACCGTACTGGGGGATAGCTCCTGGGACACCCGACAGATGTTTTTC.

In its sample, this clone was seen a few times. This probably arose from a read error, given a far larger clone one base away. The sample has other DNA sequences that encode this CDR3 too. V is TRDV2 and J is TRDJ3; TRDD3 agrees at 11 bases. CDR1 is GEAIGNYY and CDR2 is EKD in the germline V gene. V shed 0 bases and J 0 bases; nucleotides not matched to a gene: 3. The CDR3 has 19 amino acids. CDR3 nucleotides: TGTGCCTGTGACACCTTACTGGGGGATAGCTCCTGGGACACCCGACAGATGTTTTTC. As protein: CACDTLLGDSSWDTRQMFF.

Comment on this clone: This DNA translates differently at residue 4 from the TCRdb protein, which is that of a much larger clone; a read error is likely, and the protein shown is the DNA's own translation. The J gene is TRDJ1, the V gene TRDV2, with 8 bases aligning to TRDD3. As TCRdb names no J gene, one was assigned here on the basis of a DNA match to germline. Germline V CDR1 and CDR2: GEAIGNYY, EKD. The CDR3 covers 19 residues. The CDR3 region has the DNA TGTGCCTGTGGCACCCTTACGACTCGGGGGATAGATGGGGCCGATAAACTCATCTTT. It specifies CACGTLTTRGIDGADKLIF.

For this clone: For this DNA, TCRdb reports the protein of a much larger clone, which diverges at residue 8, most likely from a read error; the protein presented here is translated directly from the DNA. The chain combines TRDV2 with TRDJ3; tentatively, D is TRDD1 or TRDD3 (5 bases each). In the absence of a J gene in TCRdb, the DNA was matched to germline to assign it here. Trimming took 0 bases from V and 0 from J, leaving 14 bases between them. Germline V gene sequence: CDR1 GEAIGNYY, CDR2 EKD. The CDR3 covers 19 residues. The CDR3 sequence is CACDTVGYSSSWDTRQMFF. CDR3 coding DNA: TGTGCCTGTGACACCGTGGGGTATAGTAGCTCCTGGGACACCCGACAGATGTTTTTC.

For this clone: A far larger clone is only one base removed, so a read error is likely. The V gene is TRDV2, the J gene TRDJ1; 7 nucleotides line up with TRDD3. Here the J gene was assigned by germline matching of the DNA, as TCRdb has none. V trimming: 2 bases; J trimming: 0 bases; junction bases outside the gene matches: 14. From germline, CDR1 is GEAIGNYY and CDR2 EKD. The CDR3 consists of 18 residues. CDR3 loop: CACDKLRTGDHYTDKLIF. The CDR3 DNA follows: TGTGCCTGTGACAAACTTCGTACTGGGGACCATTACACCGATAAACTCATCTTT.

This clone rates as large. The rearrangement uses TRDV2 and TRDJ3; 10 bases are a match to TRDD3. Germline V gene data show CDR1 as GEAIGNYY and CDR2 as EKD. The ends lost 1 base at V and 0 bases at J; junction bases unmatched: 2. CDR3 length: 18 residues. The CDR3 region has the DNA TGTGCCTGTGACACTGGGGGATACCGCTCCTGGGACACCCGACAGATGTTTTTC. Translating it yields CACDTGGYRSWDTRQMFF.

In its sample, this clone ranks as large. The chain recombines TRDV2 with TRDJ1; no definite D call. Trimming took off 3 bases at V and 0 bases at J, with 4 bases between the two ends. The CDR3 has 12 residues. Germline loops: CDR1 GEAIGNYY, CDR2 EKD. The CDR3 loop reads CACDSYTDKLIF. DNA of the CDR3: TGTGCCTGTGACTCCTACACCGATAAACTCATCTTT.

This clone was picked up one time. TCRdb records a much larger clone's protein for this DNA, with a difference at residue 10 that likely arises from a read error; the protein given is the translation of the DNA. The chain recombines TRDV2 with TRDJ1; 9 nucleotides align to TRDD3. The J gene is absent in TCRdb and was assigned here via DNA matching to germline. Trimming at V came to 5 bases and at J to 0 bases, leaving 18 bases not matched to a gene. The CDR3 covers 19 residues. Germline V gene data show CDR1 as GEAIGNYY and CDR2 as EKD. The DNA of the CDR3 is TGTGCCTGTGGCCGCCGAATGGGGGATATGGAGGAGTACACCGATAAACTCATCTTT. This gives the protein CACGRRMGDMEEYTDKLIF.

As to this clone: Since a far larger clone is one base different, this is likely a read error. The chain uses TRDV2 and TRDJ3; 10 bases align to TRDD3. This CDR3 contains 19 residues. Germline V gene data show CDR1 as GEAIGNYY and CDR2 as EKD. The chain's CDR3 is CACDILGDLSSWDTQQMFF. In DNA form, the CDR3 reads TGTGCCTGTGACATACTGGGGGATCTTAGCTCCTGGGACACCCAACAGATGTTTTTC.

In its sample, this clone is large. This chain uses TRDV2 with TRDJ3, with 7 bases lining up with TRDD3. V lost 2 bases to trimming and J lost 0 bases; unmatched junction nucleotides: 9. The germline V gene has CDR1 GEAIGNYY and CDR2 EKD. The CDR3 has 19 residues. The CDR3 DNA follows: TGTGCCTGTGACAGCTGGGGGGAAACGAGCTCCTGGGACACCCGACAGATGTTTTTC. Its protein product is CACDSWGETSSWDTRQMFF.

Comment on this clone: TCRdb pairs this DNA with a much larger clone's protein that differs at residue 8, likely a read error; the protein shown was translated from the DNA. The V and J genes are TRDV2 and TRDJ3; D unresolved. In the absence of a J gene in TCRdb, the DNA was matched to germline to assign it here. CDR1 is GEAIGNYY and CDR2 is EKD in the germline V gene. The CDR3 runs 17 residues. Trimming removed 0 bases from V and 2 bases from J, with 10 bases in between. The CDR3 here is CACDTLLITWDTRQMFF. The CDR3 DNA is TGTGCCTGTGACACCTTGCTTATCACCTGGGACACCCGACAGATGTTTTTC.

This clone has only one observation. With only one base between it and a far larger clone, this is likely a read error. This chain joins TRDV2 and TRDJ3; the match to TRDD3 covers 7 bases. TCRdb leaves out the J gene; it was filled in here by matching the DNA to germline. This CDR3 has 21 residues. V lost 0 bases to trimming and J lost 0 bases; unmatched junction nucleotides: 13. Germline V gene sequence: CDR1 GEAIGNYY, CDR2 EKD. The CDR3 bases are TGTGCCTGTGACACCGGGTTCCTGGGGGGCGGGAGCTCCTGGGACACCCGACAGATGTTTTTC. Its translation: CACDTGFLGGGSSWDTRQMFF.